This passage covers 27 T cell receptor beta chains from one sample sequenced in a study of cytomegalovirus exposure and HLA in healthy donors. Both 60 Vbeta primers and 13 Jbeta primers went into the PCR. Data came from immunoSEQ multiplex PCR; TCRdb stores just in-frame clones and leaves some out. The data contain some 100,000 clones, more than 60% of them seen just once; the ten biggest clones take up more than 4.5%. The sample was PBMCs. The receptors stem from a woman under 30 in good health and CMV-seropositive.

For the CDR3, the DNA is TGCGCCAGCAGCTTGACTAGCGGGAGTTACGAGCAGTACTTC. Protein product: CASSLTSGSYEQYF. J is TRBJ2-7 and V is TRBV5-1; 11 bases line up with TRBD2. The CDR3 is 14 amino acids. J was trimmed by 4 bases and V by 1 base; bases with no gene match: 1. Germline V gene sequence: CDR1 SGHRS, CDR2 YFSETQ.

This chain joins TRBV20-1 and TRBJ2-7; D gene uncertain. The CDR3 sequence is 11 residues long. V gave up 5 bases and J gave up 3 bases, with 8 bases separating them. CDR1 and CDR2 from the germline V gene are DFQATT and SNEGSKA (reference sequence). CDR3 in amino acids: CSAREVYEQYF. Here the CDR3 DNA reads TGCAGTGCTCGTGAGGTCTACGAGCAGTACTTC.

This sequence joins TRBV5-1 and TRBJ1-2; D gene ambiguous. This CDR3 is built from 14 residues. CDR1 is SGHRS, CDR2 YFSETQ, per germline. V lost 1 base, J lost 3 bases, and 10 bases lay in between. The CDR3 loop is CASSLRQDHYGYTF. In DNA, the CDR3 is TGCGCCAGCAGCTTGAGGCAGGATCACTATGGCTACACCTTC.

The V gene is TRBV4-3, the J gene TRBJ1-3; TRBD1 aligns across 9 bases. The trim removed 4 bases at V and 2 bases at J, leaving 3 bases unmatched. This CDR3 has 15 amino acids. CDR1 and CDR2 from the germline V gene are LGHNA and YSLEER. The CDR3 is CASSRDRGTGNTIYF. CDR3 DNA sequence: TGCGCCAGCAGCCGAGACAGGGGGACTGGAAACACCATATATTTT.

This rearrangement joins TRBV28 to TRBJ2-1, with 7 bases lining up with TRBD2. J was trimmed by 2 bases and V by 7 bases; bases with no gene match: 17. Germline CDR1 reads MDHEN; CDR2 reads SYDVKM. The CDR3 is 18 residues long. As DNA, the CDR3 is TGTGCCAGCACTCCTGAGGAGTTTTCGGGAGGAACCTACAATGAGCAGTTCTTC. The encoded protein is CASTPEEFSGGTYNEQFF. The entire variable domain, with the rest obtained from reference TRBV28 and TRBJ2-1, is as follows: DVKVTQSSRYLVKRTGEKVFLECVQDMDHENMFWYRQDPGLGLRLIYFSYDVKMKEKGDIPEGYSVSREKKERFSLILESASTNQTSMYLCASTPEEFSGGTYNEQFFGPGTRLTVL.

The chain joins TRBV5-1 to TRBJ2-5; 9 positions match TRBD2. Losses at the gene ends were 0 bases for V and 4 bases for J; bases not matched to a gene: 4. Germline-derived CDR1 and CDR2 are SGHRS and YFSETQ. CDR3 length: 15 amino acids. CDR3 DNA: TGCGCCAGCAGCTTGGGGGTAGCGGGAGCAGAGACCCAGTACTTC. Its translation is CASSLGVAGAETQYF.

V usage is TRBV4-1 and J usage is TRBJ2-7; D gene ambiguous. Germline-derived CDR1 and CDR2 are MGHRA and YSYEKL. The CDR3 has 13 amino acids. With 1 base removed from V and 6 bases from J, the gap between germline ends came to 10 bases. CDR3 nucleotides: TGCGCCAGCAGCCAAGTAGGAAGAGGCGAGCAGTACTTC. It encodes CASSQVGRGEQYF.

This sequence joins TRBV7-9 and TRBJ2-5; 14 nucleotides align to TRBD2. CDR3 size: 19 residues. Germline loops: CDR1 SEHNR, CDR2 FQNEAQ (reference sequence). V shed 5 bases, J shed 5 bases, and the junction held 16 bases outside the gene matches. Here the CDR3 DNA reads TGTGCCAGCAGCGAGGGACGACTAGCGGGAGGGCCGCGTTTGGAGACCCAGTACTTC. Its protein is CASSEGRLAGGPRLETQYF.

CDR3 DNA sequence: TGTGCCAGCAGTGATCGTCCAGCTGGAAACACCATATATTTT. This encodes CASSDRPAGNTIYF. The chain couples TRBV25-1 to TRBJ1-3; D unclear. Trimming pared 3 bases from V and 2 bases from J, leaving 8 bases between. This CDR3 has 14 residues. CDR1 and CDR2 (germline): MGHDK, SYGVNS.

V and J are TRBV30 and TRBJ2-2; the D gene is possibly TRBD1 (5 bases). Looked up from germline, CDR1 is GTSNPN and CDR2 is SVGIG (reference sequence). The CDR3 has 18 amino acids. V was clipped by 0 bases and J by 0 bases, with 17 bases between them. The CDR3 loop reads CAWSVLGAMGSNTGELFF. DNA of the CDR3: TGTGCCTGGAGTGTATTAGGGGCCATGGGCTCGAACACCGGGGAGCTGTTTTTT.

J is TRBJ1-2 and V is TRBV19, with 7 bases aligning to TRBD1. J gave up 4 bases and V 8 bases, and 13 bases lay outside the gene matches. The CDR3 runs to 15 residues. Germline CDR1 reads LNHDA; CDR2 reads SQIVND (reference sequence). CDR3 nucleotide sequence: TGTGCCAGTGGTCCCGGTATAGGGGGCGGCTATGGCTACACCTTC. Its protein is CASGPGIGGGYGYTF.

The CDR3 loop is CATSRDYSNYGYTF. CDR3 coding DNA: TGTGCCACCAGCAGAGACTACAGCAACTATGGCTACACCTTC. The chain combines TRBV15 with TRBJ1-2, with unresolved D. V shed 0 bases and J shed 2 bases, with 7 bases lying between them. Germline lookup yields CDR1 LNHNV and CDR2 YYDKDF (reference sequence). The CDR3 has 14 residues.

The chain employs TRBV9 and TRBJ2-7; tentative D call: TRBD1 (5 bases). V was pared by 2 bases and J by 5 bases, with 14 bases between. Germline CDR1 SGDLS, CDR2 YYNGEE. The length of the CDR3 is 14 residues. Here the CDR3 DNA reads TGTGCCAGCAGCGTCCGAGACAGTGGCCACGAGCAGTACTTC. Translated, it gives CASSVRDSGHEQYF. Complete variable domain (other parts from reference TRBV9 and TRBJ2-7): DSGVTQTPKHLITATGQRVTLRCSPRSGDLSVYWYQQSLDQGLQFLIQYYNGEERAKGNILERFSAQQFPDLHSELNLSSLELGDSALYFCASSVRDSGHEQYFGPGTRLTVT.

V usage is TRBV6-5 and J usage is TRBJ2-1; no definite D call. There are 13 residues in the CDR3. V dropped 6 bases and J dropped 8 bases, with 14 bases sitting between them. CDR1 MNHEY and CDR2 SVGAGI come from the germline V gene. CDR3 loop: CASSPPQPDEQFF. The DNA of the CDR3 is TGTGCCAGCAGCCCCCCACAACCAGATGAGCAGTTCTTC.

V is TRBV27 and J is TRBJ2-1; D gene ambiguous. The CDR3 runs 15 residues. CDR1 is MNHEY and CDR2 is SMNVEV in the germline V gene (reference sequence). The germline V and J ends were trimmed by 3 bases and 8 bases, with 17 bases remaining between them. CDR3: CASSLTSESVYEQFF. The CDR3 DNA reads as TGTGCCAGCAGTTTGACCAGCGAGTCTGTGTATGAGCAGTTCTTC.

The chain links TRBV12-5 to TRBJ2-5; TRBD2 matches at 11 bases. The germline CDR1 and CDR2 sequences are LGHNT and FRNRAP. Trimming removed 1 base from V and 7 bases from J; junction bases left unmatched: 8. This CDR3 contains 16 residues. Here the CDR3 DNA reads TGTGCTAGTGGTTTGGCTACTAGCGGGGGACCACGGACCCAGTACTTC. Translating it yields CASGLATSGGPRTQYF.

The chain is built from TRBV5-1 and TRBJ1-2, with 7 bases identical to TRBD1. V lost 4 bases and J lost 2; bases outside the gene matches: 11. Germline V gene sequence: CDR1 SGHRS, CDR2 YFSETQ. This CDR3 comprises 16 residues. The CDR3 reads CASSPGTASGNYGYTF. The DNA for the CDR3 is TGCGCCAGCAGCCCGGGGACAGCCTCGGGGAACTATGGCTACACCTTC.

The chain employs TRBV28 and TRBJ2-1, with TRBD2 matching 9 bases. V was pared by 2 bases and J by 14 bases, with 4 bases of the junction left unmatched. Germline V gene data show CDR1 as MDHEN and CDR2 as SYDVKM. The CDR3 contains 12 residues. CDR3 nucleotides: TGTGCCAGCAGTTTACCGGGACTAGCAGAGTTCTTC. Translation: CASSLPGLAEFF.

This clone was observed a few times. V gene TRBV9 combines with J gene TRBJ1-1, with 8 bases fitting TRBD1. With 6 bases clipped from V and 4 bases from J, the junction kept 8 bases outside the gene matches. This CDR3 has 14 amino acids. The germline CDR1 and CDR2 sequences are SGDLS and YYNGEE. The DNA for the CDR3 is TGTGCCAGCAACCCGGGACAGGCGGGCACTGAAGCTTTCTTT. Its translation: CASNPGQAGTEAFF.

The gene calls are TRBV9 and TRBJ2-7, with 9 positions matching TRBD1. Germline CDR1 SGDLS, CDR2 YYNGEE. With V trimmed by 3 bases and J by 2 bases, 6 bases remained unmatched. The CDR3 is 15 residues long. CDR3 loop: CASSARDRVTYEQYF. CDR3 DNA sequence: TGTGCCAGCAGCGCCCGGGACAGGGTTACCTACGAGCAGTACTTC.

This clone was recorded only once. The J gene is TRBJ2-3, the V gene TRBV5-8; possible D gene TRBD1, 5 bases. The CDR3 contains 14 residues. The germline V and J ends were trimmed by 3 bases and 2 bases, with 10 bases remaining between them. Germline V gene data show CDR1 as SGHTS and CDR2 as YDEGEE. CDR3 sequence reads: CASSSLGLTDTQYF. The DNA for the CDR3 is TGTGCCAGCAGCTCACTGGGGCTCACAGATACGCAGTATTTT.

The V gene is TRBV10-3, the J gene TRBJ2-1, with TRBD2 matching over 12 bases. CDR1 ENHRY and CDR2 SYGVKD come from the germline V gene. Trimming cost V 3 bases and J 0 bases; bases outside gene matches: 3. This CDR3 has 17 amino acids. This CDR3 reads CAISELTSGSSYNEQFF. The CDR3 nucleotides are TGTGCCATCAGTGAATTGACTAGCGGGAGCTCCTACAATGAGCAGTTCTTC.

This clone was observed a handful of times. The CDR3 sequence is CAWNSVYEQYF. The CDR3 DNA is TGTGCCTGGAATAGCGTCTACGAGCAGTACTTC. The chain joins TRBV30 to TRBJ2-7; D might be TRBD2 (5 bases). V dropped 4 bases and J dropped 3 bases, with 7 bases sitting between them. The CDR3 covers 11 residues. Germline V gives CDR1 GTSNPN, CDR2 SVGIG (reference sequence). The whole variable domain, filled in from reference TRBV30 and TRBJ2-7, reads SQTIHQWPATLVQPVGSPLSLECTVEGTSNPNLYWYRQAAGRGLQLLFYSVGIGQISSEVPQNLSASRPQDRQFILSSKKLLLSDSGFYLCAWNSVYEQYFGPGTRLTVT.

On this clone itself: This specimen includes other DNA sequences encoding the same CDR3. The chain has TRBV5-1 and TRBJ1-1, with 7 bases aligning to TRBD1. Germline V gives CDR1 SGHRS, CDR2 YFSETQ. V trimming: 0 bases; J trimming: 1 base; junction bases outside the gene matches: 0. This CDR3 is built from 14 residues. The CDR3 here is CASSLGTGNTEAFF. CDR3 coding DNA: TGCGCCAGCAGCTTGGGGACAGGGAACACTGAAGCTTTCTTT.

The CDR3 bases are TGTGCCAGCATCAGCGGTAGGGGCAATCAGCCCCAGCATTTT. Translating it yields CASISGRGNQPQHF. The gene calls are TRBV6-1 and TRBJ1-5; D is uncertain. The V end lost 7 bases, the J end lost 2 bases, and 12 bases lay between the germline ends. CDR1 is MNHNS, CDR2 SASEGT, per germline. The CDR3 is 14 amino acids.

This clone was seen just once. V usage is TRBV28 and J usage is TRBJ2-5; 12 bases line up with TRBD2. The CDR3 spans 16 residues. Germline CDR1 MDHEN, CDR2 SYDVKM. Losses at the gene ends were 4 bases for V and 2 bases for J; bases not matched to a gene: 5. This chain's CDR3 is CASSSFLAGGQETQYF. CDR3 nucleotides: TGTGCCAGCAGTTCATTTCTAGCGGGAGGGCAAGAGACCCAGTACTTC.

This chain uses TRBV5-1 with TRBJ2-5, with D possibly being TRBD2 (5 bases). Germline assignment: CDR1 SGHRS and CDR2 YFSETQ. The V end lost 4 bases, the J end lost 5 bases, and 12 bases lay between the germline ends. This CDR3 comprises 13 residues. CDR3 DNA: TGCGCCAGCAGCACGCCCCCGGGGGAGACCCAGTACTTC. Its protein is CASSTPPGETQYF. The full variable domain, completed using reference TRBV5-1 and TRBJ2-5, is KAGVTQTPRYLIKTRGQQVTLSCSPISGHRSVSWYQQTPGQGLQFLFEYFSETQRNKGNFPGRFSGRQFSNSRSEMNVSTLELGDSALYLCASSTPPGETQYFGPGTRLLVL.